What follows describes a single T cell receptor (beta chain). The J segment lost 0 bases and the V segment lost 3 bases, leaving 6 bases of the junction unmatched. CDR1 is SGHVS, CDR2 FNYEAQ, per germline. CDR3 size: 17 residues. These data are taken from a study of T cell changes during pregnancy in multiple sclerosis. Here immunoSEQ multiplex PCR was the method, and the copy in TCRdb shows in-frame clones only, minus some. The data hold about 99,000 clones, with around 94% observed a single time. J is TRBJ2-2 and V is TRBV7-6; TRBD2 matches at 8 bases. The material was peripheral blood, obtained after pregnancy. The receptor's source is a female donor with multiple sclerosis, enrolled in a pregnancy study. CDR3 coding DNA: TGTGCCAGCAGCTTTCCTGCGGGGGGCCCGAACACCGGGGAGCTGTTTTTT. As protein: CASSFPAGGPNTGELFF. The full variable domain, rest sourced from reference TRBV7-6 and TRBJ2-2, is GAGVSQSPRYKVTKRGQDVALRCDPISGHVSLYWYRQALGQGPEFLTYFNYEAQQDKSGLPNDRFSAERPEGSISTLTIQRTEQRDSAMYRCASSFPAGGPNTGELFFGEGSRLTVL.